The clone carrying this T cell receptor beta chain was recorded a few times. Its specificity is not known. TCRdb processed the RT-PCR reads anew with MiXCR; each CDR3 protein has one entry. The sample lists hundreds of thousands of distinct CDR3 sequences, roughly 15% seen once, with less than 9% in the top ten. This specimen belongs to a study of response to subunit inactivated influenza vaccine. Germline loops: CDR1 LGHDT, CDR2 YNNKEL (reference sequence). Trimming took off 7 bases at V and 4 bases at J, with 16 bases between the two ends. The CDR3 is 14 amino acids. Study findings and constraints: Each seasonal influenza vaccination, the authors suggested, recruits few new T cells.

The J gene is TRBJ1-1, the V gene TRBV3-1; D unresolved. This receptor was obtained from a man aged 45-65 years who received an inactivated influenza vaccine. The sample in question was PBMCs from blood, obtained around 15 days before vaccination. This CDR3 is CASTPSVESTEAFF. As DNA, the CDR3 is TGTGCCAGCACCCCAAGCGTGGAGAGCACTGAAGCTTTCTTT. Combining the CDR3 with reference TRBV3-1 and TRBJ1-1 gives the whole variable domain DTAVSQTPKYLVTQMGNDKSIKCEQNLGHDTMYWYKQDSKKFLKIMFSYNNKELIINETVPNRFSPKSPDKAHLNLHINSLELGDSAVYFCASTPSVESTEAFFGQGTRLTVV.